This T cell receptor (beta chain) was captured by sequencing in a study of blood T cell repertoires in COVID-19. Original processing methods: How many nucleated cells were present was estimated from reference gene primer amplification. Repertoires were generated with immunoSEQ multiplex PCR, while TCRdb's copy carries only in-frame clones and drops some. Clone size and V and J calls were adopted from that table, with D and trimming inferred from the DNA. The sample includes under 200,000 clones, 65% to 85% of them seen just once. The source of this sequence is a woman in her 40s with acute COVID-19. Sequenced input: PBMCs or T cells enriched from blood (not recorded which).

The CDR3 nucleotides read TGTGCCAGCAGCCAAGTCCGGACTAGCGGGAGTCACACCGGGGAGCTGTTTTTT. Encoded protein: CASSQVRTSGSHTGELFF. The V gene is TRBV4-2, the J gene TRBJ2-2, with 13 positions matching TRBD2. The CDR3 is made up of 18 amino acids. Germline V gives CDR1 LGHNA, CDR2 YNFKEQ. With 1 base clipped from V and 3 bases from J, the junction kept 5 bases outside the gene matches.